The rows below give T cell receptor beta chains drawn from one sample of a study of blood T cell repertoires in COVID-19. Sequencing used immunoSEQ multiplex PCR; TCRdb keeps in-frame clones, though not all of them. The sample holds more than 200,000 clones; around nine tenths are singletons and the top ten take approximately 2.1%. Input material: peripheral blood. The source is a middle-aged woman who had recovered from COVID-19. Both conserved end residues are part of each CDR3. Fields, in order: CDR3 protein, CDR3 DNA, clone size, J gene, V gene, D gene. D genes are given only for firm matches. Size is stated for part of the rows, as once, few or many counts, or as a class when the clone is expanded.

CASSPDLEETQYF TGTGCCAGCAGCCCCGACTTGGAAGAGACCCAGTACTTC - TRBJ2-5 TRBV27 -
CASSFFVETQYF TGTGCCAGCAGTTTTTTCGTGGAGACCCAGTACTTC - TRBJ2-5 TRBV6-2/TRBV6-3 -
CASSAGTSGDETQYF TGTGCCAGCAGCGCAGGGACTAGCGGGGACGAGACCCAGTACTTC - TRBJ2-5 TRBV9 TRBD2
CASSQGEGSLEQYF TGCGCCAGCAGCCAAGGAGAGGGTTCCTTGGAGCAGTACTTC - TRBJ2-7 TRBV4-3 -
CASSRDYEQYF TGTGCCAGCAGCCGGGACTACGAGCAGTACTTC - TRBJ2-7 TRBV12-3/TRBV12-4 -
CASSSTFYNEQFF TGTGCCAGCAGCTCTACTTTCTACAATGAGCAGTTCTTC - TRBJ2-1 TRBV5-6 -
CASSFRGGEYEQYF TGTGCCAGCAGCTTCAGAGGGGGAGAATACGAGCAGTACTTC - TRBJ2-7 TRBV11-3 -
CASRLVPLGQVTLSGANVLTF TGTGCAAGTCGCTTAGTACCCTTGGGGCAGGTTACGCTCTCTGGGGCCAACGTCCTGACTTTC - TRBJ2-6 TRBV12-2 -
CASLPLNAGDRYGYTF TGTGCCAGCCTCCCATTAAATGCAGGGGATCGCTATGGCTACACCTTC - TRBJ1-2 TRBV2 -
CASSGNGTGFNTEAFF TGTGCCAGCAGCGGCAACGGGACAGGATTTAACACTGAAGCTTTCTTT - TRBJ1-1 TRBV9 TRBD1
CASSLSPSHEQYF TGTGCCAGCAGTTTATCCCCTTCCCACGAGCAGTACTTC many TRBJ2-7 TRBV28 -
CASSLGRGQSQETQYF TGTGCCAGCAGCTTAGGAAGGGGGCAGTCCCAAGAGACCCAGTACTTC - TRBJ2-5 TRBV7-3 TRBD1
CASSRTGLGQPQHF TGTGCCAGCAGCCGGACAGGTTTGGGTCAGCCCCAGCATTTT - TRBJ1-5 TRBV7-8 TRBD1
CASSYQDYNEQFF TGTGCCAGCAGTTATCAGGACTACAATGAGCAGTTCTTC - TRBJ2-1 TRBV12-3/TRBV12-4 -
CASSSLVAKGEKLFF TGTGCCAGCAGTTCCCTGGTAGCGAAGGGCGAAAAACTGTTTTTT few TRBJ1-4 TRBV28 -
CASRPPPGLAGEETQYF TGTGCCAGCAGACCACCCCCGGGACTAGCGGGGGAAGAGACCCAGTACTTC - TRBJ2-5 TRBV5-4 TRBD2
CASSLEGSTGYEQYF TGTGCCAGCAGCTTAGAAGGGAGTACCGGCTACGAGCAGTACTTC few TRBJ2-7 TRBV7-2 -
CATSGQGNYGYTF TGTGCCACCAGCGGACAGGGGAACTATGGCTACACCTTC - TRBJ1-2 TRBV15 TRBD1
CASSLFAGSYEQYF TGTGCCAGCAGCTTGTTTGCAGGCTCCTACGAGCAGTACTTC - TRBJ2-7 TRBV7-3 -
CASSSNRLAGEGTGELFF TGTGCCAGCAGTTCAAACCGACTAGCGGGAGAAGGCACCGGGGAGCTGTTTTTT - TRBJ2-2 TRBV7-9 TRBD2
CASSEAGGGETQYF TGTGCCAGCAGTGAGGCAGGGGGCGGAGAGACCCAGTACTTC - TRBJ2-5 TRBV2 TRBD1
CASREQGSSGNTIYF TGTGCCAGTAGGGAACAGGGATCCTCTGGAAACACCATATATTTT few TRBJ1-3 TRBV19 -
CASSFQGSNSPLHF TGTGCCAGCAGTTTCCAGGGGAGTAATTCACCCCTCCACTTT - TRBJ1-6 TRBV5-4 -
CASSTRQGAAGANVLTF TGTGCCAGCAGCACTCGCCAGGGGGCGGCTGGGGCCAACGTCCTGACTTTC - TRBJ2-6 TRBV9 TRBD1
CASAEEWSGGYEQYF TGTGCCAGTGCGGAAGAGTGGAGCGGGGGTTACGAGCAGTACTTC - TRBJ2-7 TRBV19 TRBD2
CASSIERARAYEQYF TGTGCCAGTAGTATAGAGAGGGCAAGGGCCTACGAGCAGTACTTC - TRBJ2-7 TRBV19 -
CASSLGGAYNEQFF TGTGCCAGCAGCTTGGGGGGAGCGTACAATGAGCAGTTCTTC - TRBJ2-1 TRBV5-8 -
CASSFAVYGYTF TGTGCCAGCAGTTTTGCAGTTTATGGCTACACCTTC - TRBJ1-2 TRBV12-3/TRBV12-4 -
CAWSAGTSPDEQYF TGTGCCTGGAGTGCCGGGACTAGCCCGGACGAGCAGTACTTC - TRBJ2-7 TRBV30 TRBD2
CASSLGTGDQPQHF TGTGCCAGCAGCCTTGGGACAGGGGATCAGCCCCAGCATTTT - TRBJ1-5 TRBV28 TRBD1
CASSYGGTYEQYF TGTGCCAGCAGTTATGGAGGTACCTACGAGCAGTACTTC - TRBJ2-7 TRBV6-2/TRBV6-3 -
CASSIEVGTGYEQYF TGTGCCAGTAGTATAGAGGTCGGGACAGGCTACGAGCAGTACTTC - TRBJ2-7 TRBV19 TRBD1
CSVDPTGFGTDTQYF TGCAGCGTTGACCCGACGGGGTTTGGGACAGATACGCAGTATTTT - TRBJ2-3 TRBV29-1 -
CASSPTKRGRGSEQFF TGCGCCAGCAGCCCAACGAAGCGGGGCCGGGGTAGTGAGCAGTTCTTC once TRBJ2-1 TRBV4-1 TRBD2